Listed below are T cell receptor beta chains from one sample, sequenced in a study of T cells in Graves' hyperthyroidism and ophthalmopathy. MiXCR, applied by TCRdb to the multiplex PCR reads, yields one record per CDR3 protein. The sample records approximately 600,000 distinct CDR3 sequences, about a sixth being singletons. The specimen sequenced was blood. The receptors originated from a woman in her twenties or thirties with Graves' hyperthyroidism. The CDR3 runs from the conserved cysteine through the conserved F or W. D genes are given only for firm matches. The size of a clone is reported for some rows only, either as once, few or many, or as a class for expanded clones.

clone_size j_call cdr3_length v_call d_call cdr3_nt cdr3_aa
- TRBJ2-7 13 TRBV29-1 - TGCAGCATTCGACAGGGAGGCTCCTACGAGCAGTACTTC CSIRQGGSYEQYF
- TRBJ2-2 15 TRBV7-2 TRBD2 TGTGCCAGCAGCGCTACGGGAGGGGACACCGGGGAGCTGTTTTTT CASSATGGDTGELFF
many TRBJ1-1 13 TRBV11-3 - TGTGCCAGCAGGATCCGCCGGGACACTGAAGCTTTCTTT CASRIRRDTEAFF
- TRBJ2-7 19 TRBV6-2/TRBV6-3 TRBD1 TGTGCCAGCAGTTCCACCCCGGGACAGGGAAGTTCGAGGACCTACGAGCAGTACTTC CASSSTPGQGSSRTYEQYF
many TRBJ2-7 15 TRBV12-3/TRBV12-4 TRBD1 TGTGCCAGCAGGATCCGGGACAGGGGGCCGTACGAGCAGTACTTC CASRIRDRGPYEQYF
many TRBJ1-5 15 TRBV28 - TGTGCCAGCACCCCGACTCAGTATAGCAATCAGCCCCAGCATTTT CASTPTQYSNQPQHF
few TRBJ1-1 12 TRBV20-1 - TGCAGTGCTAGTCCCCCCGTCACTGAAGCTTTCTTT CSASPPVTEAFF
few TRBJ2-1 15 TRBV10-2 - TGCGCCAGCAGTGAAAGGGAAAGGGGGGGGAATGAGCAGTTCTTC CASSERERGGNEQFF
many TRBJ1-2 15 TRBV28 TRBD1 TGTGCCAGCAGTCACTCAGGGGGCCGGATCTATGGCTACACCTTC CASSHSGGRIYGYTF
- TRBJ2-1 22 TRBV7-9 TRBD2 TGTGCCAGCAGCCCTTCAATGAAAGCCGGGACTAGCGGGAGGGCTCGGTACAATGAGCAGTTCTTC CASSPSMKAGTSGRARYNEQFF
many TRBJ2-5 16 TRBV3-1 TRBD2 TGTGCCAGCAGCCAGTGGACTAGCGGGTACCAAGAGACCCAGTACTTC CASSQWTSGYQETQYF
- TRBJ2-3 17 TRBV6-5 TRBD2 TGTGCCAGCAGTTACTCGGGACTAGCGGGAAGCACAGATACGCAGTATTTT CASSYSGLAGSTDTQYF
many TRBJ2-1 16 TRBV18 - TGTGCCAGCTCACCACGGGCGGGCGGATCCTACAATGAGCAGTTCTTC CASSPRAGGSYNEQFF
- TRBJ2-1 14 TRBV28 - TGTGCCAGCAGGACCTCCTGGGGCCGCAATGAGCAGTTCTTC CASRTSWGRNEQFF
many TRBJ2-3 14 TRBV2 TRBD2 TGTGCCAGCAGGAGGGGAGGGATGACAGATACGCAGTATTTT CASRRGGMTDTQYF
many TRBJ2-7 14 TRBV28 TRBD1 TGTGCCAGCAGTTGGACAGGGGGAACCTACGAGCAGTACTTC CASSWTGGTYEQYF
many TRBJ2-7 15 TRBV20-1 - TGCAGTGCTAGACCCAGGAGGGACCCAAGCTACGAGCAGTACTTC CSARPRRDPSYEQYF
many TRBJ2-7 16 TRBV5-1 TRBD2 TGCGCCAGCAGCTTGGACAGACGCGGGAGCTCCTACGAGCAGTACTTC CASSLDRRGSSYEQYF
- TRBJ1-1 11 TRBV9 - TGTGCCAGCGGGGACCCCACTGAAGCTTTCTTT CASGDPTEAFF
few TRBJ1-2 17 TRBV5-1 - TGCGCCAGCAGCTTGGACCGTGCCCACCGAGAGGCCCATGGCTACACCTTC CASSLDRAHREAHGYTF
many TRBJ1-1 14 TRBV27 - TGTGCCAGCAGTTTATCTTTTGGGAACACTGAAGCTTTCTTT CASSLSFGNTEAFF
many TRBJ2-1 14 TRBV2 - TGTGCCAGCACCATGGGGACTCGGGACAATGAGCAGTTCTTC CASTMGTRDNEQFF
few TRBJ2-7 12 TRBV27 - TGTGCCGGCAGTTCCTCCTCCTACGAGCAGTACTTC CAGSSSSYEQYF
many TRBJ1-5 14 TRBV6-6 - TGTGCCAGCAGTTACTTGGGGACAACGCAGCCCCAGCATTTT CASSYLGTTQPQHF
many TRBJ2-5 16 TRBV28 TRBD1 TGTGCCAGCAGTTTAAGGGGGACAGGGAGGTTCGAGACCCAGTACTTC CASSLRGTGRFETQYF
- TRBJ2-3 16 TRBV5-8 TRBD1 TGTGCCAGCAGCTTCGACAGGGATGTGCCCACAGATACGCAGTATTTT CASSFDRDVPTDTQYF
few TRBJ1-1 14 TRBV6-1 - TGTGCCAGCAGAAGGGGGGGGAGGGACACTGAAGCTTTCTTT CASRRGGRDTEAFF
- TRBJ1-1 13 TRBV12-3/TRBV12-4 - TGTGCCAGCAGTTTTTCCTCGTTCACTGAAGCTTTCTTT CASSFSSFTEAFF
- TRBJ2-7 14 TRBV3-1 - TGTGCCAGCAGCGTCGACAGGTGGGGCGCCGAGCAGTACTTC CASSVDRWGAEQYF
many TRBJ2-7 14 TRBV11-2 TRBD2 TGTGCCAGCAGCCCCGCCGGACTAGCTGGCGAGCAGTACTTC CASSPAGLAGEQYF
few TRBJ1-2 13 TRBV28 - TGTGCCAGCATCGTGGGGGGGAAGAGTGGCTACACCTTC CASIVGGKSGYTF
- TRBJ1-2 13 TRBV5-6 - TGTGCCAGCAGCTGGACGGCTTCCTATGGCTACACCTTC CASSWTASYGYTF
few TRBJ2-5 15 TRBV5-1 - TGCGCCAGCAGCGCCGGGAACCCCTTGCAAGAGACCCAGTACTTC CASSAGNPLQETQYF
many TRBJ1-1 12 TRBV7-9 - TGTGCCAGCAGCTTGCCCCCCGCTGAAGCTTTCTTT CASSLPPAEAFF
many TRBJ2-3 14 TRBV20-1 - TGCAGTGCTAAATGGGATCGGGGCACAGATACGCAGTATTTT CSAKWDRGTDTQYF
few TRBJ2-7 15 TRBV27 TRBD2 TGTGCCAGCAGCCCCTTTCCGACTAGCGGGTACGAGCAGTACTTC CASSPFPTSGYEQYF
many TRBJ1-4 14 TRBV3-1 - TGTGCCAGCAGAAACAGGGATGGGGGTGAAAAACTGTTTTTT CASRNRDGGEKLFF
many TRBJ2-2 14 TRBV24-1 - TGTGCCACCGCGGGACGACTTAACACCGGGGAGCTGTTTTTT CATAGRLNTGELFF
many TRBJ1-1 15 TRBV7-9 - TGTGCCAGCAGCTTTCGGGACACCCTGAACACTGAAGCTTTCTTT CASSFRDTLNTEAFF
few TRBJ2-5 12 TRBV6-5 - TGTGCCAGCATCAGGGGCCAAGAGACCCAGTACTTC CASIRGQETQYF
many TRBJ2-2 17 TRBV5-1 TRBD1 TGCGCCAGCAGCTGGCCGCGACAGGGTGCGAACACCGGGGAGCTGTTTTTT CASSWPRQGANTGELFF
many TRBJ1-1 13 TRBV12-3/TRBV12-4 TRBD1 TGTGCCAGCAGCCCTACAGGGGACACTGAAGCTTTCTTT CASSPTGDTEAFF
- TRBJ2-3 14 TRBV29-1 TRBD2 TGCAGCGTTTCCACAGCGGGAGTTGAAGATACGCAGTATTTT CSVSTAGVEDTQYF
many TRBJ2-2 11 TRBV11-1 - TGTGCCAGCGCGAACACCGGGGAGCTGTTTTTT CASANTGELFF
many TRBJ2-1 13 TRBV12-3/TRBV12-4 - TGTGCCAGCAGGCGGGACTCACACAATGAGCAGTTCTTC CASRRDSHNEQFF
- TRBJ2-6 19 TRBV29-1 - TGCAGCGTTGAAGTCCTCGTAGAGTCCCCCTACTCTGGGGCCAACGTCCTGACTTTC CSVEVLVESPYSGANVLTF
many TRBJ2-1 16 TRBV28 - TGTGCCAGCACCCCAGGCCGGCTAAAATCCGTCCATGAGCAGTTCTTC CASTPGRLKSVHEQFF
- TRBJ2-3 18 TRBV4-1 - TGCGCCAGCAGCCAAGAGGGGTTAAGAAGCGGGAGCACAGATACGCAGTATTTT CASSQEGLRSGSTDTQYF
few TRBJ2-7 13 TRBV20-1 - TGCAGTGCTAGTGGTCGGTATACTACCGAGCAGTACTTC CSASGRYTTEQYF
- TRBJ2-2 17 TRBV7-3 TRBD2 TGTGCCAGCAGCTTATATGCGGGAGCGGGGAACACCGGGGAGCTGTTTTTT CASSLYAGAGNTGELFF
many TRBJ1-1 14 TRBV11-2 - TGTGCCAGCTGCCTAGGGGGAGGAGGCACTGAAGCTTTCTTT CASCLGGGGTEAFF
few TRBJ2-7 13 TRBV27 TRBD2 TGTGCCAGTCGGCGGGGGGCGTCCTACGAGCAGTACTTC CASRRGASYEQYF
few TRBJ2-1 15 TRBV5-6 TRBD2 TGTGCCAGCAGCTTTAGGACTAGCCAGGGGAATGAGCAGTTCTTC CASSFRTSQGNEQFF
few TRBJ2-7 17 TRBV5-1 TRBD1 TGCGCCAGCAGCTTTTACGACAGGGACGTGGGCTCCTACGAGCAGTACTTC CASSFYDRDVGSYEQYF